Listed below are T cell receptor beta chains from one sample, sequenced in a study of blood T cell repertoires in COVID-19. Some clones are missing from TCRdb's copy, which holds only in-frame ones; the method was immunoSEQ multiplex PCR. The sample records 300,000 to 450,000 clones, 85% being singletons. Material: peripheral blood. These receptors all stem from a woman aged 18-29 years with acute or convalescent COVID-19. The CDR3 runs from the conserved cysteine through the conserved F or W. D genes are given only for firm matches. The size entry is marked missing in some rows and otherwise reads once, few, many or a size class.

CDR3 protein: CASRSGGQGSLEQYF
CDR3 DNA: TGTGCCAGCCGCTCAGGGGGACAGGGGTCCCTCGAGCAGTACTTC
J gene: TRBJ2-7
clone size: .
V gene: TRBV6-5
D gene: TRBD1

CDR3 protein: CATSGRGKAEAFF
CDR3 DNA: TGTGCCACGTCGGGCAGGGGAAAAGCTGAAGCTTTCTTT
J gene: TRBJ1-1
clone size: .
V gene: TRBV6-5
D gene: .

CDR3 protein: CASSESAQVSGYTF
CDR3 DNA: TGTGCCAGCAGTGAAAGTGCACAGGTGTCTGGCTACACCTTC
J gene: TRBJ1-2
clone size: .
V gene: TRBV2
D gene: .

CDR3 protein: CAIRGGREETQYF
CDR3 DNA: TGTGCCATCAGGGGGGGGAGGGAAGAGACCCAGTACTTC
J gene: TRBJ2-5
clone size: once
V gene: TRBV10-3
D gene: TRBD2

CDR3 protein: CASSFVAGAYEQYF
CDR3 DNA: TGCGCCAGCAGCTTCGTAGCGGGGGCCTACGAGCAGTACTTC
J gene: TRBJ2-7
clone size: .
V gene: TRBV5-1
D gene: TRBD2

CDR3 protein: CASSYSGQGETAFF
CDR3 DNA: TGTGCCAGCAGTTACTCTGGACAGGGGGAGACTGCTTTCTTT
J gene: TRBJ1-1
clone size: .
V gene: TRBV6-6
D gene: TRBD1

CDR3 protein: CASSGWLVNLLHEQFF
CDR3 DNA: TGTGCCAGCAGCGGTTGGTTGGTAAACCTACTCCATGAGCAGTTCTTC
J gene: TRBJ2-1
clone size: .
V gene: TRBV5-6
D gene: .

CDR3 protein: CASRRTSGSAETQYF
CDR3 DNA: TGCGCCAGCCGAAGGACTAGCGGGAGTGCGGAGACCCAGTACTTC
J gene: TRBJ2-5
clone size: once
V gene: TRBV4-1
D gene: TRBD2

CDR3 protein: CASSLRDQGSPGNTIYF
CDR3 DNA: TGCGCCAGCAGCTTGAGGGATCAGGGGTCGCCGGGAAACACCATATATTTT
J gene: TRBJ1-3
clone size: .
V gene: TRBV5-1
D gene: .

CDR3 protein: CASSVGVLRGLGYGYTF
CDR3 DNA: TGTGCCAGCAGCGTAGGGGTACTTAGGGGTCTAGGATATGGCTACACCTTC
J gene: TRBJ1-2
clone size: .
V gene: TRBV9
D gene: .

CDR3 protein: CASSRTSGDNEQFF
CDR3 DNA: TGTGCCAGCAGTCGCACTAGCGGGGACAATGAGCAGTTCTTC
J gene: TRBJ2-1
clone size: .
V gene: TRBV27
D gene: TRBD2

CDR3 protein: CASSGQGYNQPQHF
CDR3 DNA: TGTGCCAGCAGTGGACAGGGATACAATCAGCCCCAGCATTTT
J gene: TRBJ1-5
clone size: .
V gene: TRBV2
D gene: TRBD1

CDR3 protein: CASSWEGQRLNSPLHF
CDR3 DNA: TGCGCCAGCAGCTGGGAGGGCCAAAGGCTGAATTCACCCCTCCACTTT
J gene: TRBJ1-6
clone size: .
V gene: TRBV5-1
D gene: .

CDR3 protein: CASSPVSPTADRRGTEAFF
CDR3 DNA: TGTGCCAGCTCACCAGTCAGCCCCACTGCGGACAGGCGAGGGACTGAAGCTTTCTTT
J gene: TRBJ1-1
clone size: .
V gene: TRBV18
D gene: TRBD1

CDR3 protein: CASSLGEELGNTIYF
CDR3 DNA: TGTGCCAGCAGCTTAGGCGAGGAACTCGGAAACACCATATATTTT
J gene: TRBJ1-3
clone size: many
V gene: TRBV7-9
D gene: .

CDR3 protein: CASSPSPLAGGPSTDTQYF
CDR3 DNA: TGTGCCAGCTCACCCAGTCCACTAGCGGGAGGGCCGAGCACAGATACGCAGTATTTT
J gene: TRBJ2-3
clone size: .
V gene: TRBV18
D gene: TRBD2

CDR3 protein: CASSTGRGSEQYF
CDR3 DNA: TGTGCCAGTAGTACCGGCAGGGGGTCCGAGCAGTACTTC
J gene: TRBJ2-7
clone size: .
V gene: TRBV19
D gene: TRBD1

CDR3 protein: CASSFRHEETQYF
CDR3 DNA: TGTGCCAGCAGCTTTCGACACGAAGAGACCCAGTACTTC
J gene: TRBJ2-5
clone size: .
V gene: TRBV5-8
D gene: .

CDR3 protein: CAWSPGNTIYF
CDR3 DNA: TGTGCCTGGAGCCCGGGGAACACCATATATTTT
J gene: TRBJ1-3
clone size: .
V gene: TRBV30
D gene: .

CDR3 protein: CASSLGGGSGNTIYF
CDR3 DNA: TGTGCCAGCAGCTTGGGAGGCGGGTCCGGAAACACCATATATTTT
J gene: TRBJ1-3
clone size: .
V gene: TRBV5-5
D gene: .

CDR3 protein: CASSEAAYFEAFF
CDR3 DNA: TGTGCCAGCAGTGAAGCCGCGTATTTTGAAGCTTTCTTT
J gene: TRBJ1-1
clone size: many
V gene: TRBV6-1
D gene: .

CDR3 protein: CASSFRQSSYEQYF
CDR3 DNA: TGTGCCAGCAGCTTTAGACAGAGCTCCTACGAGCAGTACTTC
J gene: TRBJ2-7
clone size: .
V gene: TRBV5-5
D gene: .

CDR3 protein: CASSSRLALSYEQYF
CDR3 DNA: TGTGCCAGCAGCTCACGACTAGCCCTCTCCTACGAGCAGTACTTC
J gene: TRBJ2-7
clone size: once
V gene: TRBV5-5
D gene: TRBD2

CDR3 protein: CASSPGDYGYTF
CDR3 DNA: TGTGCCAGTAGTCCCGGGGACTATGGCTACACCTTC
J gene: TRBJ1-2
clone size: few
V gene: TRBV19
D gene: .